The next 32 T cell receptor beta chains were all read from a single sample in a study of blood T cell repertoires in COVID-19 (dated by TCRdb to about 2020). The library was generated by the immunoSEQ multiplex PCR assay. TCRdb took over this immuneACCESS table, retaining in-frame rearrangements with V and J assigned. Such tables are incomplete; in checked studies, under half of the missing clones stem from an unresolved V gene, and the remainder is unexplained. Present in this sample are about 32,000 clones, just over 90% of which were seen just once. Approximately 0.94% of the sample comes from the top ten. The specimen sequenced was peripheral blood. The origin of the receptors is a male donor with active COVID-19.

J is TRBJ1-4 and V is TRBV6-6; D is perhaps TRBD1 (6 bases). The CDR3 runs 12 residues. Per germline, CDR1 MNHNY and CDR2 SVGAGI (reference sequence). With 6 bases removed from V and 6 bases from J, the gap between germline ends came to 8 bases. In DNA, the CDR3 is TGTGCCAGCAGGAACAGGGATGAAAAACTGTTTTTT. It specifies CASRNRDEKLFF.

The J gene is TRBJ1-1, the V gene TRBV6-6, with D uncertain. V was shortened by 5 bases and J by 0 bases, with 7 bases between the two germline ends. The CDR3 totals 13 residues. Germline V gene lookup returns CDR1 MNHNY and CDR2 SVGAGI (reference sequence). The CDR3 region is CASSQQMNTEAFF. CDR3 sequence (DNA): TGTGCCAGCAGTCAACAAATGAACACTGAAGCTTTCTTT.

The V call is TRBV29-1, the J call TRBJ2-5; 8 bases agree with TRBD1. The V segment lost 3 bases and the J segment 5 bases; nucleotides outside the gene matches: 11. The CDR3 runs to 15 residues. Per germline, CDR1 SQVTM and CDR2 ANQGSEA. The CDR3 here is CSVERAGGTLETQYF. Here the CDR3 DNA reads TGCAGCGTTGAGAGGGCAGGGGGCACATTGGAGACCCAGTACTTC.

The J gene is TRBJ2-6, the V gene TRBV19, with 8 bases identical to TRBD1. The ends lost 9 bases at V and 1 base at J; junction bases unmatched: 17. The CDR3 spans 19 residues. Germline values: CDR1 LNHDA, CDR2 SQIVND (reference sequence). CDR3 sequence reads: CASRRDRPSRWSGANVLTF. The CDR3 bases are TGTGCCAGCCGTCGGGACAGGCCATCCCGATGGTCTGGGGCCAACGTCCTGACTTTC.

The chain couples TRBV6-2 or TRBV6-3 to TRBJ1-5, with D possibly TRBD1 on 6 matching bases. The CDR3 loop spans 16 amino acids. Germline-derived CDR1 and CDR2 are MNHEY and SVGEGT. V dropped 5 bases and J dropped 2 bases, with 16 bases sitting between them. This chain's CDR3 is CASSRDTRAGNQPQHF. The CDR3 DNA sequence: TGTGCCAGCAGTCGGGACACCCGAGCCGGCAATCAGCCCCAGCATTTT.

J is TRBJ1-6 and V is TRBV9; 8 bases match TRBD1. The CDR3 runs 13 residues. J gave up 9 bases and V 3 bases, and 2 bases lay outside the gene matches. Germline V gene data show CDR1 as SGDLS and CDR2 as YYNGEE. The CDR3 is CASSGDRRSPLHF. The CDR3 bases are TGTGCCAGCAGCGGGGACAGGCGTTCACCCCTCCACTTT.

This clone has only one observation. This chain links TRBV7-3 with TRBJ2-1; D possibly corresponds to TRBD1 (6 bases). Germline V gene lookup returns CDR1 SGHTA and CDR2 FQGTGA. Between the trimmed V and J ends, which lost 5 bases and 1 base, there was a span of 12 bases. CDR3 length: 15 residues. For the CDR3, the DNA is TGTGCCAGCAGCGTAATGCAGGGGTCCTACAATGAGCAGTTCTTC. Its protein is CASSVMQGSYNEQFF.

The V call is TRBV6-6, the J call TRBJ1-1, with D uncertain. V was pared by 6 bases and J by 1 base, with 9 bases between. CDR1 is MNHNY, CDR2 SVGAGI, per germline (reference sequence). This CDR3 contains 13 residues. The CDR3 loop is CASSQTQNTEAFF. CDR3 DNA: TGTGCCAGCAGCCAGACACAGAACACTGAAGCTTTCTTT.

This clone was counted once. The genes are TRBV7-2 and TRBJ2-1, with D unresolved. CDR3 length: 14 amino acids. The V and J ends lost 0 bases and 7 bases respectively, with 10 bases between them. From germline, CDR1 is SGHTA and CDR2 FQGNSA. CDR3 in amino acids: CASSLAQGRNEQFF. CDR3 bases: TGTGCCAGCAGCTTAGCCCAAGGCAGGAATGAGCAGTTCTTC.

The rearrangement uses TRBV9 and TRBJ2-2; 10 bases fit TRBD1. The J segment lost 4 bases and the V segment lost 1 base, leaving 4 bases of the junction unmatched. This CDR3 is 16 amino acids long. CDR1 is SGDLS, CDR2 YYNGEE, per germline. CDR3 sequence: CASSVLWTGGTGELFF. The CDR3 DNA follows: TGTGCCAGCAGCGTACTCTGGACAGGGGGCACCGGGGAGCTGTTTTTT.

The chain uses TRBV19 and TRBJ1-1; 7 bases line up with TRBD1. Germline V gene sequence: CDR1 LNHDA, CDR2 SQIVND (reference sequence). The CDR3 extends over 14 amino acids. J lost 0 bases, V lost 7 bases, and 5 bases had no gene match. The CDR3 sequence: CASKGQTMNTEAFF. CDR3 in DNA: TGTGCCAGTAAGGGACAGACCATGAACACTGAAGCTTTCTTT.

The chain uses TRBV27 and TRBJ1-5; D gene ambiguous. Germline CDR1 and CDR2: MNHEY and SMNVEV (reference sequence). This CDR3 contains 15 residues. The V end was cut by 5 bases, the J end by 2 bases, with 13 bases between. The CDR3 reads CASSPFSQGNQPQHF. The CDR3 DNA follows: TGTGCCAGCAGTCCATTTTCTCAGGGCAATCAGCCCCAGCATTTT.

The rearrangement uses TRBV10-3 and TRBJ2-1, with 9 bases identical to TRBD1. The J segment lost 7 bases and the V segment lost 4 bases, leaving 5 bases of the junction unmatched. Germline V gene lookup returns CDR1 ENHRY and CDR2 SYGVKD. The CDR3 runs 14 residues. CDR3 residues: CAISVDRGGNEQFF. CDR3 bases: TGTGCCATCAGTGTAGACAGGGGGGGTAATGAGCAGTTCTTC.

The V call is TRBV7-2, the J call TRBJ2-1; maybe TRBD2 (5 bases). The CDR3 spans 14 residues. Germline values: CDR1 SGHTA, CDR2 FQGNSA. V was trimmed by 3 bases and J by 0 bases, leaving 6 bases between them. The CDR3 spells CASSFLASYNEQFF. The CDR3 DNA reads TGTGCCAGCAGCTTCCTAGCCTCCTACAATGAGCAGTTCTTC.

J is TRBJ2-5 and V is TRBV14, with TRBD1 matching 8 bases. This CDR3 is 14 amino acids long. The V gene's germline CDR1 is SGHDN and CDR2 FVKESK. V was clipped by 5 bases and J by 2 bases; unmatched bases: 4. The CDR3: CASSFRTGQETQYF. The DNA for the CDR3 is TGTGCCAGCAGCTTTCGGACAGGGCAAGAGACCCAGTACTTC.

The chain couples TRBV19 to TRBJ1-1; 7 nucleotides line up with TRBD1. Germline CDR1 reads LNHDA; CDR2 reads SQIVND (reference sequence). Trimming removed 3 bases from V and 1 base from J; junction bases left unmatched: 2. CDR3 length equals 14 residues. In nucleotides, the CDR3 is TGTGCCAGTAGTATCCGGGACAGGAACACTGAAGCTTTCTTT. Translation: CASSIRDRNTEAFF.

This clone has a handful of counts. The genes are TRBV7-9 and TRBJ1-5, with 8 bases identical to TRBD1. Germline loops: CDR1 SEHNR, CDR2 FQNEAQ (reference sequence). The CDR3 loop spans 14 amino acids. J gave up 6 bases and V 5 bases, and 6 bases lay outside the gene matches. CDR3 DNA: TGTGCCAGCAGCCGACAGGGGATAGGTCAGCCCCAGCATTTT. It encodes CASSRQGIGQPQHF.

The gene calls are TRBV9 and TRBJ1-3, with no clear D. The CDR3 spans 16 residues. Germline loops: CDR1 SGDLS, CDR2 YYNGEE. V dropped 0 bases and J dropped 0 bases, with 10 bases sitting between them. The CDR3 is CASSVEIGNSGNTIYF. CDR3 DNA sequence: TGTGCCAGCAGCGTAGAGATCGGGAACTCTGGAAACACCATATATTTT.

This rearrangement joins TRBV5-1 to TRBJ2-6; 12 nucleotides match TRBD1. The germline CDR1 and CDR2 sequences are SGHRS and YFSETQ. Unmatched junction bases numbered 3, after V lost 0 bases and J lost 2 bases. The CDR3 has 18 residues. CDR3 bases: TGCGCCAGCAGCTTGGCGGGACAGGGGGCGACTGGGGCCAACGTCCTGACTTTC. This sequence encodes CASSLAGQGATGANVLTF. Full variable domain (missing parts from reference TRBV5-1 and TRBJ2-6): KAGVTQTPRYLIKTRGQQVTLSCSPISGHRSVSWYQQTPGQGLQFLFEYFSETQRNKGNFPGRFSGRQFSNSRSEMNVSTLELGDSALYLCASSLAGQGATGANVLTFGAGSRLTVL.

The genes are TRBV19 and TRBJ1-2; 9 nucleotides align to TRBD1. Trimming cost V 6 bases and J 8 bases; bases outside gene matches: 7. The CDR3 is made up of 13 amino acids. The germline V gene encodes CDR1 LNHDA and CDR2 SQIVND (reference sequence). The CDR3 DNA sequence: TGTGCCAGTAGGTTACAGGGGGCGGAAGGCTACACCTTC. Its protein is CASRLQGAEGYTF. Variable domain in full (rest from reference TRBV19 and TRBJ1-2): DGGITQSPKYLFRKEGQNVTLSCEQNLNHDAMYWYRQDPGQGLRLIYYSQIVNDFQKGDIAEGYSVSREKKESFPLTVTSAQKNPTAFYLCASRLQGAEGYTFGSGTRLTVV.

J is TRBJ1-5 and V is TRBV3-1 (or the pseudogene TRBV3-2), with a tentative D call TRBD1 (5 bases). Trimming removed 1 base from V and 0 bases from J, with 16 bases in between. From germline, CDR1 is LGHDT and CDR2 YNNKEL (reference sequence). The CDR3 is 18 residues long. The chain's CDR3 is CASSQVGRRGYSNQPQHF. CDR3 nucleotide sequence: TGTGCCAGCAGCCAAGTGGGAAGGAGGGGATATAGCAATCAGCCCCAGCATTTT.

V usage is TRBV18 and J usage is TRBJ2-5; 8 bases are a match to TRBD2. This CDR3 is 14 amino acids long. Looked up from germline, CDR1 is KGHSH and CDR2 is LQKENI. After removal of 6 bases from V and 1 base from J, the junction contained 4 bases not matched to a gene. The CDR3 here is CASSSSGLQETQYF. The CDR3, as DNA: TGTGCCAGCTCCTCTAGCGGGCTCCAAGAGACCCAGTACTTC.

V usage is TRBV6-2 or TRBV6-3 and J usage is TRBJ1-2; a possible D gene is TRBD1 (5 bases). Germline CDR1 is MNHEY and CDR2 is SVGEGT. This CDR3 is 11 amino acids long. Deletions cut 5 bases from V and 8 bases from J, with 9 bases between. CDR3: CASSTGSGYTF. DNA for the CDR3: TGTGCCAGCAGTACAGGATCCGGCTACACCTTC.

The gene calls are TRBV6-2 or TRBV6-3 and TRBJ2-7; D remains ambiguous. CDR3 length: 12 residues. Germline lookup yields CDR1 MNHEY and CDR2 SVGEGT. V lost 2 bases and J lost 2, with 4 bases in between. CDR3 coding DNA: TGTGCCAGCAGTTACCCTACCTACGAGCAGTACTTC. It codes for CASSYPTYEQYF.

The gene calls are TRBV3-1 (or the pseudogene TRBV3-2) and TRBJ1-1, with D uncertain. CDR1 and CDR2 from the germline V gene are LGHDT and YNNKEL (reference sequence). Between the trimmed V and J ends, which lost 8 bases and 1 base, there was a span of 14 bases. This CDR3 is built from 14 residues. CDR3 residues: CASCFHGKNTEAFF. CDR3 DNA: TGTGCCAGCTGCTTCCACGGGAAGAACACTGAAGCTTTCTTT.

This clone was picked up a small number of times. V usage is TRBV19 and J usage is TRBJ1-3; a weak D match, TRBD1 (5 bases). Trimming removed 7 bases from V and 0 bases from J, with 16 bases in between. The germline V gene encodes CDR1 LNHDA and CDR2 SQIVND (reference sequence). The CDR3 is 16 residues long. Written as DNA, the CDR3 is TGTGCCAGTACCTCGCGGGGGACCTACTCTGGAAACACCATATATTTT. Residues: CASTSRGTYSGNTIYF.

The rearrangement links TRBV5-6 to TRBJ1-4, with D hard to call. The CDR3 extends over 15 amino acids. Germline values: CDR1 SGHDT, CDR2 YYEEEE. The V gene lost 4 bases and the J gene lost 4 bases, with 14 bases spanning the gap. CDR3 protein: CASSLIKAVNEKLFF. For the CDR3, the DNA is TGTGCCAGCAGCCTGATAAAGGCGGTTAATGAAAAACTGTTTTTT.

V and J are TRBV6-5 and TRBJ2-2, with 7 bases identical to TRBD2. Germline V gene lookup returns CDR1 MNHEY and CDR2 SVGAGI. J gave up 5 bases and V 7 bases, and 7 bases lay outside the gene matches. The CDR3 loop spans 14 amino acids. This CDR3 is CASTRGEGTGELFF. The CDR3 region has the DNA TGTGCCAGCACCCGGGGGGAGGGGACCGGGGAGCTGTTTTTT.

The chain employs TRBV5-4 and TRBJ2-7; TRBD2 matches 8 bases. The V gene's germline CDR1 is SGHNT and CDR2 YYREEE (reference sequence). The CDR3 is made up of 15 amino acids. J was trimmed by 3 bases and V by 4 bases; bases with no gene match: 9. The CDR3 region has the DNA TGTGCCAGCAGCCCCGGCGGGGCGGGGGGCTACGAGCAGTACTTC. This codes for CASSPGGAGGYEQYF.

V usage is TRBV5-8 and J usage is TRBJ1-2, with 7 bases fitting TRBD1. Trimming took 3 bases from V and 4 from J; bases not matched to a gene: 6. This CDR3 has 14 residues. Germline V gives CDR1 SGHTS, CDR2 YDEGEE. The chain's CDR3 is CASSYRTGGYGYTF. The CDR3 nucleotides read TGTGCCAGCAGCTATAGGACAGGTGGCTATGGCTACACCTTC.

CDR3 amino acids: CASSPNRGTQYF. DNA of the CDR3: TGTGCCAGCAGCCCGAACAGGGGGACCCAGTACTTC. The genes are TRBV9 and TRBJ2-5, with 7 bases identical to TRBD1. Germline V lookup: CDR1 SGDLS, CDR2 YYNGEE. V gave up 4 bases and J gave up 7 bases; unmatched junction bases: 4. The length of the CDR3 is 12 residues.

J is TRBJ1-2 and V is TRBV15; no firm D call. V was clipped by 8 bases and J by 3 bases, with 7 bases between them. This CDR3 has 11 amino acids. The germline CDR1 and CDR2 sequences are LNHNV and YYDKDF (reference sequence). This CDR3 reads CATSGDYGYTF. The CDR3, as DNA: TGTGCCACCTCCGGGGACTATGGCTACACCTTC.